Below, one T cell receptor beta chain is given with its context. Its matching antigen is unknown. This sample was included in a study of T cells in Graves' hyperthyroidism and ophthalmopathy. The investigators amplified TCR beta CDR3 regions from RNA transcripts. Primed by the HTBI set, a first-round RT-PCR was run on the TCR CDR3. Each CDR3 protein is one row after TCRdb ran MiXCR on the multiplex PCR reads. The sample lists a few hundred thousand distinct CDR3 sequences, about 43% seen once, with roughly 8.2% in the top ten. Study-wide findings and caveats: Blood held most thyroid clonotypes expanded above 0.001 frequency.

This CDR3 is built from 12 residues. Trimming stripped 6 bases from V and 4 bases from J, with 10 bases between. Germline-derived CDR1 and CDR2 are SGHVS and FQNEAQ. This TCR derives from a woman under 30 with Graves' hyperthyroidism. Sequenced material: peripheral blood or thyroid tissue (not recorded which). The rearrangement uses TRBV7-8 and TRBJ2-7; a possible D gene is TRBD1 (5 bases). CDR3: CASSSRTYEQYF. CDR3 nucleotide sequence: TGTGCCAGCAGTTCACGGACATACGAGCAGTACTTC.